This T cell receptor beta chain was observed in a study of shared clonotypes between healthy human individuals. Study at large: Every donor yielded three CD4 naive, three CD4 memory, two CD8 naive and one CD8 memory plate. Overall study results and limits: Shared clonotypes across all four donors exceeded non-shared ones in generation probability. Estimated richness values were generally larger in naive subsets than in memory subsets. Read depth was anticipated to influence clonotype sharing among donors.

The CDR3 totals 14 residues. Germline CDR1 is SNHLY and CDR2 is FYNNEI. Trimming cost V 3 bases and J 5 bases, with 13 bases left between them. About this clone: No antigen is known for it.

Libraries were prepared by immunoSEQ multiplex PCR; TCRdb keeps only in-frame clonotypes and omits some of them. The sample includes 2 million to 2.5 million clones, 85% to 95% of them seen just once. This receptor was taken from a man aged 18 to 35 in good health. Some clones in this sample may be carry-over from other donors' samples. This chain links TRBV2 with TRBJ2-5; TRBD1 or TRBD2 may be the D gene (5 bases each). The sample taken for sequencing was naive CD4+ T cells from PBMCs. The subset: CD45RA+ positively selected. Here the CDR3 reads CASSDPGTVETQYF. The CDR3 DNA reads as TGTGCCAGCAGTGATCCGGGGACCGTGGAGACCCAGTACTTC.